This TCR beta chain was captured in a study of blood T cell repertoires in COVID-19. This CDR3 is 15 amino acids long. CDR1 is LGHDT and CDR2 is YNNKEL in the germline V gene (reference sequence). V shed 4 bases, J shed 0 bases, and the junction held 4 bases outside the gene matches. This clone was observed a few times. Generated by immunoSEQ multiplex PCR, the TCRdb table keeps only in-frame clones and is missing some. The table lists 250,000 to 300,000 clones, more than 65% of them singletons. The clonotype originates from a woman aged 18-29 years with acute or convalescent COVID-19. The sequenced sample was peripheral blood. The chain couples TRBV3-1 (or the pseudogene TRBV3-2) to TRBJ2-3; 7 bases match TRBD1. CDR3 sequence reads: CASSPRDRSTDTQYF. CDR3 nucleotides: TGTGCCAGCAGCCCTCGGGACAGAAGCACAGATACGCAGTATTTT.